This T cell receptor (beta chain) emerged from a study of blood T cell repertoires in COVID-19. In the study overall: The United States, Italy and Spain supplied acute and convalescent COVID-19 samples. T cells, B-cell-depleted T cells, or PBMCs supplied cDNA or gDNA.

Authors' processing steps: Amplification from reference gene primers served as the basis for estimated nucleated cell counts. Measured with immunoSEQ multiplex PCR; TCRdb has only the in-frame clones, and not every one. V, J and clone size are taken as reported in that table, and D and trimming were inferred from the DNA itself. This sample has 95,000 to 120,000 clones, with roughly 81% found just once. CDR3 length: 15 amino acids. Germline V lookup: CDR1 SGHTA, CDR2 FQGNSA. Trimming at V came to 5 bases and at J to 5 bases, leaving 8 bases not matched to a gene. V usage is TRBV7-2 and J usage is TRBJ2-5, with 10 bases matching TRBD2. Sequencing input: peripheral blood. The receptor comes from a middle-aged man with acute or convalescent COVID-19. CDR3 sequence: CASSIQRGGGETQYF. The CDR3, as DNA: TGTGCCAGCAGCATTCAGCGGGGGGGCGGGGAGACCCAGTACTTC. The whole variable domain, filled in from reference TRBV7-2 and TRBJ2-5, reads GAGVSQSPSNKVTEKGKDVELRCDPISGHTALYWYRQSLGQGLEFLIYFQGNSAPDKSGLPSDRFSAERTGGSVSTLTIQRTQQEDSAVYLCASSIQRGGGETQYFGPGTRLLVL.